One and the same sample provided the 22 T cell receptor beta chains below, sequenced in a study of blood T cell repertoires in COVID-19. Measured with immunoSEQ multiplex PCR; TCRdb has only the in-frame clones, and not every one. Of about 160,000 clones in the sample, around 77% were seen once. The sequenced material came from peripheral blood. The receptors shown here come from a man aged 65 to 85 with acute or convalescent COVID-19.

The V and J genes are TRBV3-1 (or the pseudogene TRBV3-2) and TRBJ2-7; maybe TRBD1 (6 bases). The length of the CDR3 is 14 residues. Germline values: CDR1 LGHDT, CDR2 YNNKEL (reference sequence). V lost 4 bases to trimming and J lost 3 bases, with 13 bases between them. This chain's CDR3 is CASSPTGTGYEQYF. CDR3 DNA sequence: TGTGCCAGCAGCCCCACAGGGACGGGCTACGAGCAGTACTTC.

This clone was counted between two and nine times. J is TRBJ1-2 and V is TRBV18; D is ambiguous. V lost 3 bases to trimming and J lost 1 base, with 15 bases between them. The CDR3 spans 16 residues. Germline V gene data show CDR1 as KGHSH and CDR2 as LQKENI. The CDR3 here is CASSPTRERLNYGYTF. The CDR3 DNA reads TGTGCCAGCTCACCTACACGAGAGAGACTTAACTATGGCTACACCTTC.

CDR3: CASSFQTPNTGELFF. The CDR3 DNA is TGCGCCAGCAGCTTTCAGACACCGAACACCGGGGAGCTGTTTTTT. This chain joins TRBV5-1 and TRBJ2-2; D remains ambiguous. The V end lost 2 bases, the J end lost 0 bases, and 8 bases lay between the germline ends. This CDR3 comprises 15 residues. Germline CDR1 SGHRS, CDR2 YFSETQ.

The genes are TRBV5-1 and TRBJ1-4; 9 bases are a match to TRBD1. V dropped 5 bases and J dropped 8; count of bases not matched to a gene: 7. The germline CDR1 and CDR2 sequences are SGHRS and YFSETQ. The CDR3 has 14 amino acids. The CDR3 protein is CASRAGQGEEKLFF. CDR3 nucleotide sequence: TGCGCCAGCAGGGCGGGACAGGGTGAGGAAAAACTGTTTTTT.

This chain connects TRBV6-1 to TRBJ2-1; 12 bases are shared with TRBD2. Germline CDR1 reads MNHNS; CDR2 reads SASEGT. J was trimmed by 4 bases and V by 4 bases; bases with no gene match: 11. There are 18 residues in the CDR3. DNA for the CDR3: TGTGCCAGCAGTGGGAGGGCAACGACTAGCGGGGGTTACAATGAGCAGTTCTTC. It specifies CASSGRATTSGGYNEQFF.

J is TRBJ1-3 and V is TRBV18, with a weak D call TRBD1 (6 bases). CDR3 length equals 16 residues. Germline V gives CDR1 KGHSH, CDR2 LQKENI. Trimming shortened V by 3 bases and J by 0 bases, and 12 bases separated the two germline ends. The CDR3 coding sequence is TGTGCCAGCTCACCCCCGACAGGACTCTCTGGAAACACCATATATTTT. Its protein is CASSPPTGLSGNTIYF. Filled out from reference TRBV18 and TRBJ1-3, the complete variable domain reads NAGVMQNPRHLVRRRGQEARLRCSPMKGHSHVYWYRQLPEEGLKFMVYLQKENIIDESGMPKERFSAEFPKEGPSILRIQQVVRGDSAAYFCASSPPTGLSGNTIYFGEGSWLTVV.

V usage is TRBV11-2 and J usage is TRBJ1-1, with a possible D match to TRBD1 (6 bases). Germline-derived CDR1 and CDR2 are SGHAT and FQNNGV. With 3 bases removed from V and 4 bases from J, the gap between germline ends came to 15 bases. The length of the CDR3 is 15 residues. The CDR3 here is CASSFSNRAGTEAFF. DNA of the CDR3: TGTGCCAGCAGCTTTTCTAACAGGGCTGGCACTGAAGCTTTCTTT.

The chain couples TRBV7-2 to TRBJ2-4; possible D gene TRBD2, 5 bases. The CDR3 is 18 residues long. CDR1 and CDR2 (germline): SGHTA, FQGNSA. V was shortened by 1 base and J by 0 bases, with 16 bases between the two germline ends. The CDR3: CASSLESLAGTAKNIQYF. In nucleotides, the CDR3 is TGTGCCAGCAGCTTAGAATCCTTGGCGGGTACAGCCAAAAACATTCAGTACTTC.

The V and J genes are TRBV27 and TRBJ1-4; TRBD1 agrees at 12 bases. Germline CDR1 is MNHEY and CDR2 is SMNVEV (reference sequence). V trimming: 5 bases; J trimming: 8 bases; junction bases outside the gene matches: 9. There are 16 residues in the CDR3. The CDR3 sequence is CASSHRDRGLYEKLFF. DNA of the CDR3: TGTGCCAGCAGTCACCGGGACAGGGGGCTTTACGAAAAACTGTTTTTT. Based on the CDR3 plus reference TRBV27 and TRBJ1-4, the full variable domain is EAQVTQNPRYLITVTGKKLTVTCSQNMNHEYMSWYRQDPGLGLRQIYYSMNVEVTDKGDVPEGYKVSRKEKRNFPLILESPSPNQTSLYFCASSHRDRGLYEKLFFGSGTQLSVL.

J is TRBJ1-1 and V is TRBV5-1; D perhaps matches TRBD1 (6 bases). Germline V gene data show CDR1 as SGHRS and CDR2 as YFSETQ. The CDR3 totals 17 residues. V shed 1 base and J shed 1 base, with 17 bases lying between them. CDR3 region: CASSLRSQGTGNTEAFF. The CDR3 nucleotides are TGCGCCAGCAGCTTGAGGTCCCAGGGGACGGGGAACACTGAAGCTTTCTTT.

This clone was seen at least ten times. This sequence joins TRBV6-5 and TRBJ1-1; the D is unclear. Germline-derived CDR1 and CDR2 are MNHEY and SVGAGI. The V and J ends lost 6 bases and 4 bases respectively, with 12 bases between them. The CDR3 length is 13 residues. The CDR3 DNA follows: TGTGCCAGCAGAAGAGGGAGGAGCACTGAAGCTTTCTTT. This encodes CASRRGRSTEAFF.

This chain uses TRBV28 with TRBJ1-1; D gene ambiguous. Trimming took 4 bases from V and 4 from J, leaving 22 bases between them. The CDR3 contains 17 residues. Germline loops: CDR1 MDHEN, CDR2 SYDVKM. The DNA for the CDR3 is TGTGCCAGCAGTTCGTTATTGGGTGGGGAGGCGGGCACTGAAGCTTTCTTT. It codes for CASSSLLGGEAGTEAFF.

The chain links TRBV6-5 to TRBJ2-2; D uncertain. The length of the CDR3 is 13 residues. Germline V lookup: CDR1 MNHEY, CDR2 SVGAGI. Trimming removed 6 bases at V and 3 bases at J, with 8 bases between. CDR3 protein: CASRAVYTGELFF. CDR3 nucleotide sequence: TGTGCCAGCAGGGCAGTTTACACCGGGGAGCTGTTTTTT.

V gene TRBV2 combines with J gene TRBJ1-2, with 7 bases fitting TRBD1. CDR1 is SNHLY and CDR2 is FYNNEI in the germline V gene. After removal of 6 bases from V and 1 base from J, the junction contained 5 bases not matched to a gene. CDR3 length equals 14 residues. CDR3 bases: TGTGCCAGCAGACGGGACAGAAGTAACTATGGCTACACCTTC. This encodes CASRRDRSNYGYTF.

The chain links TRBV6-1 to TRBJ1-1; D possibly corresponds to TRBD1 (6 bases). CDR1 is MNHNS and CDR2 is SASEGT in the germline V gene. V was pared by 2 bases and J by 4 bases, with 20 bases between. This CDR3 has 17 residues. The CDR3 sequence: CASSETGLAGAFTEAFF. CDR3 nucleotide sequence: TGTGCCAGCAGTGAAACGGGCCTAGCAGGGGCTTTCACTGAAGCTTTCTTT.

This clone was counted between two and nine times. The rearrangement joins TRBV13 to TRBJ2-3; D may be TRBD1 (6 bases). V gave up 3 bases and J gave up 0 bases, with 16 bases separating them. The CDR3 extends over 17 amino acids. The germline CDR1 and CDR2 sequences are PRHDT and FYEKMQ (reference sequence). CDR3 bases: TGTGCCAGCAGCTTGCGCAGGGGACCCTCGAGCACAGATACGCAGTATTTT. This sequence encodes CASSLRRGPSSTDTQYF.

V usage is TRBV6-5 and J usage is TRBJ2-7; D possibly corresponds to TRBD1 (7 bases). Germline V gives CDR1 MNHEY, CDR2 SVGAGI. The V end lost 0 bases, the J end lost 3 bases, and 12 bases lay between the germline ends. The CDR3 runs 15 residues. CDR3 DNA: TGTGCCAGCAGTTACTCGGCAGGGGGGTTCTACGAGCAGTACTTC. Translating it yields CASSYSAGGFYEQYF.

This clone occurred many times. This rearrangement joins TRBV19 to TRBJ2-1; 10 bases agree with TRBD2. V lost 6 bases to trimming and J lost 2 bases; unmatched junction nucleotides: 4. Germline V lookup: CDR1 LNHDA, CDR2 SQIVND (reference sequence). The CDR3 is made up of 15 amino acids. The CDR3 protein is CASSSSGSAYNEQFF. The CDR3 DNA is TGTGCCAGTAGCTCTAGCGGGAGTGCCTACAATGAGCAGTTCTTC.

This clone has only one observation. A much larger clone lies one base from this, so it may be a read error. The chain couples TRBV7-8 to TRBJ1-1; D call uncertain. The V end was cut by 6 bases, the J end by 1 base, with 9 bases between. This CDR3 has 13 residues. Germline V gene sequence: CDR1 SGHVS, CDR2 FQNEAQ. The CDR3 coding sequence is TGTGCCAGCAGTTTTTCGGGGAACACTGAAGCTTTCTTT. It specifies CASSFSGNTEAFF.

The chain couples TRBV6-6 to TRBJ2-5; 8 positions agree with TRBD2. CDR1 MNHNY and CDR2 SVGAGI come from the germline V gene (reference sequence). V was pared by 2 bases and J by 6 bases, with 11 bases of the junction left unmatched. This CDR3 has 16 amino acids. The CDR3 DNA reads as TGTGCCAGCAGTTACCATATCGGGGGGGATGTAAAGACCCAGTACTTC. Translating gives CASSYHIGGDVKTQYF.

This chain uses TRBV11-3 with TRBJ2-7, with D unclear. The length of the CDR3 is 12 residues. With 6 bases removed from V and 0 bases from J, the gap between germline ends came to 6 bases. Germline CDR1 is SGHNT and CDR2 is YENEEA. CDR3 protein: CASRASSYEQYF. The CDR3 DNA follows: TGTGCCAGCAGGGCTAGCTCCTACGAGCAGTACTTC.

J is TRBJ1-1 and V is TRBV11-3; TRBD1 matches 7 bases. Germline assignment: CDR1 SGHNT and CDR2 YENEEA. V shed 5 bases and J 1 base; nucleotides not matched to a gene: 13. The CDR3 is made up of 17 amino acids. The CDR3 spells CASSLTGARVGNTEAFF. In nucleotides, the CDR3 is TGTGCCAGCAGCCTCACAGGGGCGCGAGTAGGGAACACTGAAGCTTTCTTT.